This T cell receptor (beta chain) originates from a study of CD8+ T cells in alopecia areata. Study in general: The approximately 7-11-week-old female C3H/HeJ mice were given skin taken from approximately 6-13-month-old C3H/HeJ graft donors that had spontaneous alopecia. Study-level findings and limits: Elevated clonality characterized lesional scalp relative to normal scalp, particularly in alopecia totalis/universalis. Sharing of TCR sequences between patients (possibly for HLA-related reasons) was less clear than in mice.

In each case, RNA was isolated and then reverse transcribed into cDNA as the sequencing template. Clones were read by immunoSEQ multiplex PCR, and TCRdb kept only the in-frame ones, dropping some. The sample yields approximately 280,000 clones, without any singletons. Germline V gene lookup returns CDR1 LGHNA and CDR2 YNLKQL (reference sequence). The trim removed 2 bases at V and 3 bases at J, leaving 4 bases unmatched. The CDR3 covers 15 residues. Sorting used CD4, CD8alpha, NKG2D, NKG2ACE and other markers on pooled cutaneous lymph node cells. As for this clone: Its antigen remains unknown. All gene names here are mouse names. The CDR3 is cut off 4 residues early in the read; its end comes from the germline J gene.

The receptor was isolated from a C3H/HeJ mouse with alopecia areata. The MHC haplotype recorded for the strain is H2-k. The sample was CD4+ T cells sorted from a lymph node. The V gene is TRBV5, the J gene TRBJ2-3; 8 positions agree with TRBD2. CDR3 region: CASSQRWGEAETLYF. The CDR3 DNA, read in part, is TGTGCCAGCAGCCAACGCTGGGGGGAAGCAGAA.